The next 4 T cell receptor beta chains were all read from a single sample in a study of molecular identifiers for immune sequencing clone quantification. TCRdb analysed the PCR reads with MiXCR anew, one entry per CDR3 protein. The table includes about 320,000 distinct CDR3 sequences, about a fifth detected once. Sequenced sample: naive CD8+ T cells from blood, with Jurkat cell RNA spiked in. Subset meaning: FACS-sorted CD8+CD4-CCR7+CD45RA+ naive T cells. The receptors derive from a human donor in good health. Some libraries in this study had Jurkat cell RNA spiked in.

This clonotype appeared a few times. This chain uses TRBV19 with TRBJ2-1; perhaps TRBD2 as D (6 bases). Trimming removed 10 bases from V and 6 bases from J, with 22 bases in between. The germline gives CDR1 LNHDA, CDR2 SQIVND (reference sequence). This CDR3 is 15 amino acids long. The CDR3 protein is CATQGPGEVGNEQFF. The CDR3 coding sequence is TGTGCCACCCAAGGTCCGGGAGAAGTTGGCAATGAGCAGTTCTTC.

Concerning this clonotype: A read error may be the cause here, since a much bigger clone is one base away. V gene TRBV11-2 combines with J gene TRBJ2-7; D is possibly TRBD1 (5 bases). V lost 11 bases and J lost 2, with 16 bases in between. Per germline, CDR1 SGHAT and CDR2 FQNNGV. The CDR3 is 13 residues long. In DNA, the CDR3 is TGTGCCTGCACCTGGGGCACAACCTACGAGCAGTACTTC. Amino acid sequence: CACTWGTTYEQYF. The full variable domain, with the rest looked up from reference TRBV11-2 and TRBJ2-7, is EAGVAQSPRYKIIEKRQSVAFWCNPISGHATLYWYQQILGQGPKLLIQFQNNGVVDDSQLPKDRFSAERLKGVDSTLKIQPAKLEDSAVYLCACTWGTTYEQYFGPGTRLTVT.

Ten or more counts support this clonotype. An end of the junction differs from the germline gene, which may be a read error. The chain has TRBV20-1 and TRBJ1-1; TRBD1 agrees at 7 bases. This CDR3 is 13 amino acids long. CDR1 and CDR2 from the germline V gene are DFQATT and SNEGSKA (reference sequence). DNA for the CDR3: TGCAGTGCCAGAGACAGGGACAAAACTGAAGCTTTCTTT. Protein product: CSARDRDKTEAFF.

There are many counts of this clonotype. The rearrangement uses TRBV29-1 and TRBJ1-1; D is uncertain. Looked up from germline, CDR1 is SQVTM and CDR2 is ANQGSEA. The CDR3 has 12 residues. Between the trimmed V and J ends, which lost 5 bases and 4 bases, there was a span of 11 bases. The CDR3 DNA sequence: TGCAGCGTTCGTGAGGGTCCCACTGAAGCTTTCTTT. Translating it yields CSVREGPTEAFF.